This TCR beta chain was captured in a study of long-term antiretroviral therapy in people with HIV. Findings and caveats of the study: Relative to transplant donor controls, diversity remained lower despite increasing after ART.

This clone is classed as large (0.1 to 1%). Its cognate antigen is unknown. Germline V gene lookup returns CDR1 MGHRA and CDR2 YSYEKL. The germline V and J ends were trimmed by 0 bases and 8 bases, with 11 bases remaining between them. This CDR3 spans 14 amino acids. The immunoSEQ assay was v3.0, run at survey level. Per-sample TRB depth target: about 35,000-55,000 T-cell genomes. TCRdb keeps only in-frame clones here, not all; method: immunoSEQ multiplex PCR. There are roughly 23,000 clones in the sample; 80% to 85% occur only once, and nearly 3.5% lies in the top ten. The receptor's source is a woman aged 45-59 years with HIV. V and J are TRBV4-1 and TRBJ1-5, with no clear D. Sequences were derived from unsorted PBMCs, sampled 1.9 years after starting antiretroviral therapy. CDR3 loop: CASSQDVIREPQHF. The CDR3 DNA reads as TGCGCCAGCAGCCAAGACGTTATTCGGGAGCCCCAGCATTTT.